This T cell receptor beta chain is from a study of control samples from healthy donors and cancer patients. The germline V gene encodes CDR1 SGDLS and CDR2 YYNGEE. CDR3 size: 17 residues. V lost 3 bases and J 2 bases, leaving 18 bases between the germline ends. The protocol was immunoSEQ multiplex PCR, while the TCRdb copy is restricted to in-frame clones and leaves out a portion. The sample holds about 140,000 clones, roughly 92% seen once. J is TRBJ1-5 and V is TRBV9; D is ambiguous. The specimen sequenced was blood. This receptor was obtained from a man under 40 in good health. The CDR3 sequence: CASSAQALRRGNQPQHF. For the CDR3, the DNA is TGTGCCAGCAGCGCTCAAGCCCTTAGGCGTGGCAATCAGCCCCAGCATTTT.